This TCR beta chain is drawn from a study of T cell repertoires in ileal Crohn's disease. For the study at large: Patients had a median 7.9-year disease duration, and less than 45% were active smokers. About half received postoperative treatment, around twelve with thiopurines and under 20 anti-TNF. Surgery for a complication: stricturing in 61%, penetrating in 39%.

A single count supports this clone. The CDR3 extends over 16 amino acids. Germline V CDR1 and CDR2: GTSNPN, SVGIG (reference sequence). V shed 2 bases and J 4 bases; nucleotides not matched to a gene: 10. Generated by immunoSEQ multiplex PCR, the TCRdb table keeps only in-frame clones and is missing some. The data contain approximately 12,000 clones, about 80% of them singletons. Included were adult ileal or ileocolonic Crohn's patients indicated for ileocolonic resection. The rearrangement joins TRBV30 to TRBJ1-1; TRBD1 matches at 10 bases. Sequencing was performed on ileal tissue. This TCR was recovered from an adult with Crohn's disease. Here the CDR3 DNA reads TGTGCCTGGAGTCCCCGGGACAGGGGTTCTGGCACTGAAGCTTTCTTT. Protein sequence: CAWSPRDRGSGTEAFF.